This is a list of T cell receptor beta chains from one sample in a study of CD8+ T cells in alopecia areata. Assay: immunoSEQ multiplex PCR; the TCRdb copy retains only in-frame clones and omits some. The sample holds some 150,000 clones, more than 85% seen once. The sample here was CD8+ T cells sorted from blood, taken at week 4, from a patient treated with tofacitinib. These TCRs come from a human donor with alopecia areata. The CDR3 runs from the conserved cysteine through the conserved F or W. The D gene is left open where the match is weak. Only part of the rows carry a size: once, few, many, or a class if the clone is expanded.

CDR3 protein | CDR3 DNA | J gene | clone size | V gene | D gene
CASSFPGQGNEQFF | TGTGCCAGCAGTTTTCCCGGACAGGGCAATGAGCAGTTCTTC | TRBJ2-1 | NA | TRBV6-5 | TRBD1
CASSQGQGGSEQYF | TGTGCCAGCAGCCAGGGACAGGGCGGAAGCGAGCAGTACTTC | TRBJ2-7 | NA | TRBV7-8 | TRBD1
CASSYDNEGGEQYF | TGTGCCAGCAGTTACGACAACGAGGGGGGGGAGCAGTACTTC | TRBJ2-7 | NA | TRBV6-5 | NA
CAWSVLAGGLDF | TGTGCCTGGAGTGTACTGGCAGGTGGGCTGGACTTC | TRBJ2-7 | NA | TRBV30 | NA
CASSKPTLGTDTQYF | TGTGCCAGCAGCAAACCTACGCTTGGCACAGATACGCAGTATTTT | TRBJ2-3 | few | TRBV21-1 | NA
CASSLAQGYTGELFF | TGCGCCAGCAGCTTGGCACAGGGGTACACCGGGGAGCTGTTTTTT | TRBJ2-2 | NA | TRBV5-1 | TRBD1
CASMAMTNEKLFF | TGTGCCAGCATGGCGATGACTAATGAAAAACTGTTTTTT | TRBJ1-4 | NA | TRBV27 | NA
CASSIGPAGSYEQYF | TGTGCCAGTAGTATAGGCCCAGCGGGGTCCTACGAGCAGTACTTC | TRBJ2-7 | NA | TRBV19 | TRBD2
CASSLEAGLGYRNIQYF | TGTGCCAGCAGCTTAGAAGCGGGGTTAGGGTATAGGAACATTCAGTACTTC | TRBJ2-4 | NA | TRBV11-2 | TRBD2
CASSLEGNSPLHF | TGTGCCAGCAGCTTAGAGGGTAATTCACCCCTCCACTTT | TRBJ1-6 | NA | TRBV11-2 | NA
CASSLAQGLNNEQFF | TGCGCCAGCAGCTTGGCCCAGGGACTCAACAATGAGCAGTTCTTC | TRBJ2-1 | NA | TRBV5-1 | NA
CASSQTGHNIQYF | TGTGCCAGCAGCCAGACGGGGCATAACATTCAGTACTTC | TRBJ2-4 | NA | TRBV14 | NA
CAISESFPTYQETQYF | TGTGCCATCAGTGAGTCTTTTCCGACTTACCAAGAGACCCAGTACTTC | TRBJ2-5 | NA | TRBV10-3 | NA
CATSRVETEAFF | TGTGCCACCAGCAGAGTGGAGACTGAAGCTTTCTTT | TRBJ1-1 | NA | TRBV15 | NA
CSVEAGHLNYGYTF | TGCAGCGTTGAAGCAGGACACTTGAACTATGGCTACACCTTC | TRBJ1-2 | NA | TRBV29-1 | NA
CASSGQGYYEQYF | TGTGCCAGCAGCGGACAGGGATACTACGAGCAGTACTTC | TRBJ2-7 | NA | TRBV2 | TRBD1
CSVLGRIFYGYTF | TGCAGCGTGCTCGGACGGATATTTTATGGCTACACCTTC | TRBJ1-2 | NA | TRBV29-1 | NA
CASSSFDRDYHSNQPQHF | TGTGCCAGCAGCTCATTCGACCGGGACTACCATAGCAATCAGCCCCAGCATTTT | TRBJ1-5 | NA | TRBV7-9 | NA
CASRGQGAGNQPQHF | TGTGCCAGCAGGGGACAGGGGGCAGGAAATCAGCCCCAGCATTTT | TRBJ1-5 | NA | TRBV6-5 | TRBD1
CASSIWTGDQPQHF | TGTGCCAGTAGTATTTGGACAGGAGATCAGCCCCAGCATTTT | TRBJ1-5 | NA | TRBV19 | TRBD1
CASSPPSGDEQFF | TGTGCCAGCTCACCACCTAGCGGTGATGAGCAGTTCTTC | TRBJ2-1 | NA | TRBV18 | NA
CASSLVRGWSTDTQYF | TGCGCCAGCAGCTTGGTGAGGGGGTGGAGCACAGATACGCAGTATTTT | TRBJ2-3 | NA | TRBV5-1 | NA
CSVAEVSYEQYF | TGCAGCGTTGCTGAGGTTTCCTACGAGCAGTACTTC | TRBJ2-7 | NA | TRBV29-1 | NA
CASSLSPAYYEQYF | TGTGCCAGCAGTTTATCCCCGGCCTACTACGAGCAGTACTTC | TRBJ2-7 | NA | TRBV27 | NA
CASSWLVDSGVYEQYF | TGTGCCAGCAGTTGGTTAGTGGATAGCGGGGTCTACGAGCAGTACTTC | TRBJ2-7 | NA | TRBV5-6 | TRBD2
CASSDAGVDLPSTDTQYF | TGTGCCAGCAGTGATGCGGGAGTAGATTTGCCTAGCACAGATACGCAGTATTTT | TRBJ2-3 | NA | TRBV2 | TRBD2
CASSHVQHTDTQYF | TGTGCCAGCAGCCACGTACAGCACACAGATACGCAGTATTTT | TRBJ2-3 | once | TRBV6-6 | NA
CASSPDRGLNEQFF | TGTGCCAGCAGTCCGGACAGGGGGCTCAATGAGCAGTTCTTC | TRBJ2-1 | few | TRBV27 | TRBD1
CSVDQGVNEQFF | TGCAGCGTTGATCAGGGGGTCAATGAGCAGTTCTTC | TRBJ2-1 | NA | TRBV29-1 | TRBD1
CASSLDPKARVF | TGTGCCAGCAGCTTAGACCCAAAAGCCAGGGTTTTC | TRBJ2-7 | NA | TRBV11-1 | NA
CASSLASGYTDTQYF | TGCGCCAGCAGCTTGGCTAGCGGTTACACAGATACGCAGTATTTT | TRBJ2-3 | NA | TRBV5-1 | TRBD2
CASVPRDRYYEQYF | TGTGCCAGTGTACCCCGGGACAGATACTACGAGCAGTACTTC | TRBJ2-7 | NA | TRBV21-1 | NA
CAWSGVTGQENTEAFF | TGTGCCTGGAGTGGGGTCACGGGACAGGAGAACACTGAAGCTTTCTTT | TRBJ1-1 | NA | TRBV30 | TRBD1
CASGGGYNEQFF | TGTGCCAGCGGCGGGGGCTACAATGAGCAGTTCTTC | TRBJ2-1 | NA | TRBV9 | TRBD2
CASSTLTSGVSDTQYF | TGTGCCAGCAGCACGTTGACTAGCGGGGTTTCAGATACGCAGTATTTT | TRBJ2-3 | NA | TRBV6-6 | TRBD2
CASSLARGSDTQYF | TGTGCCAGCAGCTTAGCCAGGGGTTCAGATACGCAGTATTTT | TRBJ2-3 | once | TRBV7-6 | NA
CASSVVGYTEAFF | TGTGCCAGCAGCGTAGTAGGGTACACTGAAGCTTTCTTT | TRBJ1-1 | NA | TRBV9 | NA
CASSSGAYNEQFF | TGTGCCAGCAGCTCGGGAGCGTACAATGAGCAGTTCTTC | TRBJ2-1 | NA | TRBV7-8 | NA
CSVEGELTGELFF | TGCAGCGTTGAGGGCGAACTGACCGGGGAGCTGTTTTTT | TRBJ2-2 | few | TRBV29-1 | NA
CASSWGPYGYTF | TGTGCCAGCAGTTGGGGACCCTATGGCTACACCTTC | TRBJ1-2 | NA | TRBV25-1 | NA
CASSLNRVNQPQHF | TGTGCCAGCAGTTTAAACAGGGTAAATCAGCCCCAGCATTTT | TRBJ1-5 | NA | TRBV27 | NA